This T cell receptor (beta chain) emerged from a study of molecular identifiers for immune sequencing clone quantification. On the study more broadly: In replicates, RNA from approximately 20,000 or 100,000 naive CD8 cells was divided five ways and four parts were sequenced. The study, taken as a whole, reports: In naive cells, under 1% of molecules belonged to clones above 20 RNA copies, against over 99% in effector cells.

This clonotype was observed at least ten times. Antigen unknown. J lost 0 bases, V lost 6 bases, and 16 bases had no gene match. CDR1 is SNHLY and CDR2 is FYNNEI in the germline V gene. The CDR3 loop spans 18 amino acids. TCRdb re-called the PCR reads through MiXCR, storing one row per CDR3 protein. The sample contains about 60,000 distinct CDR3 sequences, less than 20% of which appear only once. Sample: naive CD8+ T cells from blood, with Jurkat cell RNA spiked in. As for subset: FACS-sorted CD8+CD4-CCR7+CD45RA+ naive T cells. The chain carries TRBV2 and TRBJ2-5; 7 nucleotides agree with TRBD2. The clonotype was recovered from a human donor in good health. Some libraries in this study had Jurkat cell RNA spiked in. The chain's CDR3 is CASRTIGRADPHQETQYF. CDR3 bases: TGTGCCAGCAGAACGATAGGGAGGGCCGACCCCCACCAAGAGACCCAGTACTTC.